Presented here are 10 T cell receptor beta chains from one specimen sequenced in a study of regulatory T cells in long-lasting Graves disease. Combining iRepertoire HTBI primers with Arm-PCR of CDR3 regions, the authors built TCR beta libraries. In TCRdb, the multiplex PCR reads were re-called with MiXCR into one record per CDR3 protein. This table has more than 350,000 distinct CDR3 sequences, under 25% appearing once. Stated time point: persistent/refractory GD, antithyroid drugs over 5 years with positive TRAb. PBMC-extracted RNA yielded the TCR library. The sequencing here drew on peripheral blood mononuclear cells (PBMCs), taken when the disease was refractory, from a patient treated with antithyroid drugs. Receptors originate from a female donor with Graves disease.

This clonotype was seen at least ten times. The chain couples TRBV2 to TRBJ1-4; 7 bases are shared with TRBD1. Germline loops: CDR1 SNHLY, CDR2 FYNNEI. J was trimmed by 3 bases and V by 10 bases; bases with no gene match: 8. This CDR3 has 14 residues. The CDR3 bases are TGTGCCACCGGACCGGGACAGCCTAATGAAAAACTGTTTTTT. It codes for CATGPGQPNEKLFF.

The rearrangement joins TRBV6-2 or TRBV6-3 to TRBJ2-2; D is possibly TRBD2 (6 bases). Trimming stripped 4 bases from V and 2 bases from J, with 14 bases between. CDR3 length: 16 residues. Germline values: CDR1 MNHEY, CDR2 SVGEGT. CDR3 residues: CASSFLGTSNTGELFF. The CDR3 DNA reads TGTGCCAGCAGTTTCCTCGGGACTTCCAACACCGGGGAGCTGTTTTTT.

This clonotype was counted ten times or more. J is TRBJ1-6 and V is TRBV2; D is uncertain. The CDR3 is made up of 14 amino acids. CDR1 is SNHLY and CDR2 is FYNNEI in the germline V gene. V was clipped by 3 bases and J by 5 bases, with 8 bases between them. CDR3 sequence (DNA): TGTGCCAGCAGTGATCAGGAACATAATTCACCCCTCCACTTT. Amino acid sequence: CASSDQEHNSPLHF.

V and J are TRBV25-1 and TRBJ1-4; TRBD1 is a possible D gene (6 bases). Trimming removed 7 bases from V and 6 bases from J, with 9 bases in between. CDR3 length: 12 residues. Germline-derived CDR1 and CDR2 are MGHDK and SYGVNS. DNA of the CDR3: TGTGCCAGCACAGGGGAACATGAAAAACTGTTTTTT. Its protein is CASTGEHEKLFF.

CDR3 DNA: TGTGCCAGCAGCTTGATCCGGGACAGGGACACCGGGGAGCTGTTTTTT. This encodes CASSLIRDRDTGELFF. This rearrangement joins TRBV5-6 to TRBJ2-2; 9 bases align to TRBD1. Germline V CDR1 and CDR2: SGHDT, YYEEEE. The CDR3 covers 16 residues. Trimming removed 1 base from V and 3 bases from J; junction bases left unmatched: 4.

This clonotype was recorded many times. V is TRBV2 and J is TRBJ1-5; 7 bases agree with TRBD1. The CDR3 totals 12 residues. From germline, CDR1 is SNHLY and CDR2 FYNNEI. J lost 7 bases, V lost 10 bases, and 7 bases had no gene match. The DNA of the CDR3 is TGTGCCACAGGGGGAGAGGGCCAGCCCCAGCATTTT. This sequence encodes CATGGEGQPQHF. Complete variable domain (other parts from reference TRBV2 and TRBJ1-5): EPEVTQTPSHQVTQMGQEVILRCVPISNHLYFYWYRQILGQKVEFLVSFYNNEISEKSEIFDDQFSVERPDGSNFTLKIRSTKLEDSAMYFCATGGEGQPQHFGDGTRLSIL.

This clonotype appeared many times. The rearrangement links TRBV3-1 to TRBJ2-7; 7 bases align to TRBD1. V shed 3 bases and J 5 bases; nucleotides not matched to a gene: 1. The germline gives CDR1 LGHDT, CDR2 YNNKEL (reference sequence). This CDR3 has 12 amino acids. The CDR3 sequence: CASSQTGNEQYF. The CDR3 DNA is TGTGCCAGCAGCCAGACAGGGAACGAGCAGTACTTC.

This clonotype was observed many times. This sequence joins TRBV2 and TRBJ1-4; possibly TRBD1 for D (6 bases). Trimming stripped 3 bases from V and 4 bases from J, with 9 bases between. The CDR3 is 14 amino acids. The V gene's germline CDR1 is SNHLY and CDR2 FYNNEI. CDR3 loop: CASSDGRGNEKLFF. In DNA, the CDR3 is TGTGCCAGCAGTGACGGCAGGGGTAATGAAAAACTGTTTTTT.

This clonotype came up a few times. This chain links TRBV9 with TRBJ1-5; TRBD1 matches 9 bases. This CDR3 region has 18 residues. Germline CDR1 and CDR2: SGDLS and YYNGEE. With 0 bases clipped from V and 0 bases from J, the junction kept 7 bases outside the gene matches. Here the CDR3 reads CASSVGTGDLYSNQPQHF. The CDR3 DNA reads TGTGCCAGCAGCGTAGGGACAGGGGACCTTTATAGCAATCAGCCCCAGCATTTT.

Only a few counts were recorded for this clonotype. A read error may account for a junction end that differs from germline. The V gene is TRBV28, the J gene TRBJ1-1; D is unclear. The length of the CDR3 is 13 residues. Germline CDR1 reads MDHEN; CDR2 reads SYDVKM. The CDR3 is CASSFPANTEALF. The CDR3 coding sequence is TGTGCCAGCAGTTTCCCAGCGAACACTGAAGCTCTCTTT.